These 27 T cell receptor beta chains originate from one sample sequenced in a study of shared clonotypes between healthy human individuals. The table came from immunoSEQ multiplex PCR; TCRdb's copy has only in-frame clones and leaves some out. Of hundreds of thousands of clones detected, 90% to 96% appear once; the ten largest clones hold roughly 0.06%. Specimen: naive CD4+ T cells sorted from blood. The subset here: CD45RA+ positively selected. The receptors were sampled from a woman under 40 in good health.

The J gene is TRBJ2-1, the V gene TRBV28; 11 bases map to TRBD2. V gave up 4 bases and J gave up 9 bases; unmatched junction bases: 5. Per germline, CDR1 MDHEN and CDR2 SYDVKM. The CDR3 length is 14 residues. The CDR3 sequence is CASSSPLAGGEQFF. CDR3 DNA: TGTGCCAGCAGTTCTCCCCTAGCGGGAGGTGAGCAGTTCTTC.

The rearrangement links TRBV28 to TRBJ1-4; no definite D call. Trimming stripped 5 bases from V and 5 bases from J, with 9 bases between. Per the germline V gene, CDR1 is MDHEN and CDR2 is SYDVKM. CDR3 length: 13 residues. Here the CDR3 reads CASSPSGNEKLFF. In DNA form, the CDR3 reads TGTGCCAGCAGTCCCTCGGGGAATGAAAAACTGTTTTTT.

The CDR3 reads CASSPTTGGYEQYF. DNA for the CDR3: TGTGCCAGCAGCCCGACGACAGGGGGGTACGAGCAGTACTTC. The gene calls are TRBV7-9 and TRBJ2-7; 9 bases map to TRBD1. Germline V CDR1 and CDR2: SEHNR, FQNEAQ (reference sequence). The CDR3 is made up of 14 amino acids. V shed 5 bases and J 4 bases; nucleotides not matched to a gene: 6.

The V call is TRBV25-1, the J call TRBJ1-1; TRBD1 matches 7 bases. The CDR3 is 14 residues long. V was clipped by 5 bases and J by 0 bases; unmatched bases: 3. Germline V gives CDR1 MGHDK, CDR2 SYGVNS. As DNA, the CDR3 is TGTGCCAGCAGTTCCCAGGGGGTGAACACTGAAGCTTTCTTT. Translating gives CASSSQGVNTEAFF.

This clone has a single count. This chain joins TRBV7-9 and TRBJ1-4, with 8 bases fitting TRBD1. With V trimmed by 6 bases and J by 7 bases, 10 bases remained unmatched. The CDR3 is made up of 15 amino acids. The germline V gene encodes CDR1 SEHNR and CDR2 FQNEAQ (reference sequence). The CDR3 spells CASSSTGEIGEKLFF. CDR3 DNA: TGTGCCAGCAGTTCGACAGGGGAGATAGGTGAAAAACTGTTTTTT.

The DNA for the CDR3 is TGTGCCAGCAGTTTAAGGGGGGGGCCCTTTTACAATGAGCAGTTCTTC. Protein: CASSLRGGPFYNEQFF. The rearrangement joins TRBV28 to TRBJ2-1; D might be TRBD2 (7 bases). Trimming shortened V by 2 bases and J by 4 bases, and 15 bases separated the two germline ends. Germline CDR1 MDHEN, CDR2 SYDVKM. This CDR3 comprises 16 residues.

This rearrangement joins TRBV11-2 to TRBJ2-7; TRBD1 aligns across 8 bases. The V gene's germline CDR1 is SGHAT and CDR2 FQNNGV. The CDR3 runs 16 residues. Trimming cost V 1 base and J 0 bases; bases outside gene matches: 5. The chain's CDR3 is CASSLGRDRISYEQYF. As DNA, the CDR3 is TGTGCCAGCAGCTTAGGCCGGGACAGGATCTCCTACGAGCAGTACTTC. Full variable domain (missing parts from reference TRBV11-2 and TRBJ2-7): EAGVAQSPRYKIIEKRQSVAFWCNPISGHATLYWYQQILGQGPKLLIQFQNNGVVDDSQLPKDRFSAERLKGVDSTLKIQPAKLEDSAVYLCASSLGRDRISYEQYFGPGTRLTVT.

The chain recombines TRBV10-3 with TRBJ2-4; a weak D match, TRBD1 (6 bases). V lost 2 bases and J lost 5, with 7 bases in between. The CDR3 has 13 residues. Germline V CDR1 and CDR2: ENHRY, SYGVKD. The CDR3 spells CAISEGGQNIQYF. DNA for the CDR3: TGTGCCATCAGTGAGGGGGGCCAAAACATTCAGTACTTC.

The chain is built from TRBV19 and TRBJ1-1; D call uncertain. The CDR3 sequence is 15 residues long. Germline-derived CDR1 and CDR2 are LNHDA and SQIVND (reference sequence). V was shortened by 5 bases and J by 0 bases, with 13 bases between the two germline ends. This CDR3 is CASSPRLDLNTEAFF. CDR3 coding DNA: TGTGCCAGTAGTCCCCGCCTAGATTTGAACACTGAAGCTTTCTTT.

V gene TRBV27 combines with J gene TRBJ1-5; tentatively, D is TRBD1 (5 bases). Trimming shortened V by 3 bases and J by 3 bases, and 12 bases separated the two germline ends. CDR1 is MNHEY and CDR2 is SMNVEV in the germline V gene (reference sequence). The CDR3 has 15 amino acids. CDR3 amino acids: CASSFRQTPNQPQHF. The CDR3 DNA is TGTGCCAGCAGTTTCCGACAGACCCCCAATCAGCCCCAGCATTTT.

The genes are TRBV4-1 and TRBJ1-1; D unclear. The CDR3 loop spans 14 amino acids. CDR1 MGHRA and CDR2 YSYEKL come from the germline V gene. The V gene lost 1 base and the J gene lost 3 bases, with 9 bases spanning the gap. CDR3 nucleotide sequence: TGCGCCAGCAGCCAAGCCCTATCGGACACTGAAGCTTTCTTT. Translating it yields CASSQALSDTEAFF.

This sequence joins TRBV6-5 and TRBJ2-7, with D tentatively TRBD1 or TRBD2 (5 bases each). Trimming left V 0 bases short and J 9 bases short, with 18 bases between. This CDR3 spans 15 amino acids. The germline gives CDR1 MNHEY, CDR2 SVGAGI. CDR3 DNA sequence: TGTGCCAGCAGTTACTCGATTCGGGACCCCTTGGGGCAGTACTTC. It codes for CASSYSIRDPLGQYF.

The genes are TRBV11-2 and TRBJ2-5; D gene unclear. CDR3 size: 15 residues. The V end was cut by 1 base, the J end by 1 base, with 10 bases between. CDR1 SGHAT and CDR2 FQNNGV come from the germline V gene. The CDR3 DNA reads TGTGCCAGCAGCTTAGTGTTCGGCAGCCAAGAGACCCAGTACTTC. Translation gives CASSLVFGSQETQYF.

The CDR3 sequence is CASLRQGLRGYTF. The CDR3 region has the DNA TGCGCCAGCCTCCGACAGGGCCTAAGAGGCTACACCTTC. V usage is TRBV10-2 and J usage is TRBJ1-2, with 7 bases that match TRBD1. This CDR3 is 13 amino acids long. V shed 8 bases, J shed 8 bases, and the junction held 11 bases outside the gene matches. Germline assignment: CDR1 WSHSY and CDR2 SAAADI.

The genes are TRBV27 and TRBJ2-5; D is undetermined. CDR3 length: 13 amino acids. Per germline, CDR1 MNHEY and CDR2 SMNVEV (reference sequence). With 4 bases removed from V and 1 base from J, the gap between germline ends came to 7 bases. The CDR3, as DNA: TGTGCCAGCAGTTCGCCGGTCCAAGAGACCCAGTACTTC. Amino acids: CASSSPVQETQYF.

The V call is TRBV29-1, the J call TRBJ2-2; maybe TRBD2 (5 bases). Germline values: CDR1 SQVTM, CDR2 ANQGSEA. The length of the CDR3 is 13 residues. V was clipped by 6 bases and J by 4 bases, with 12 bases between them. The CDR3: CSVGTGSTGELFF. The CDR3 DNA sequence: TGCAGCGTAGGAACGGGGAGCACCGGGGAGCTGTTTTTT.

In DNA form, the CDR3 reads TGTGCCAGCAAAGTCGACAGGAACACTGAAGCTTTCTTT. Amino acid sequence: CASKVDRNTEAFF. The chain carries TRBV6-1 and TRBJ1-1; tentatively, D is TRBD1 (5 bases). The CDR3 sequence is 13 residues long. The V gene's germline CDR1 is MNHNS and CDR2 SASEGT. With 7 bases removed from V and 1 base from J, the gap between germline ends came to 10 bases.

The chain combines TRBV5-1 with TRBJ2-2; 11 positions match TRBD1. CDR1 is SGHRS and CDR2 is YFSETQ in the germline V gene. The V and J ends lost 4 bases and 4 bases, in that order; junction bases with no gene match: 3. The CDR3 extends over 15 amino acids. The CDR3 region is CASSVGQGVTGELFF. The CDR3 DNA reads TGCGCCAGCAGCGTGGGACAGGGGGTCACCGGGGAGCTGTTTTTT.

The genes are TRBV5-1 and TRBJ1-2; D might be TRBD1 (6 bases). The CDR3 runs to 14 residues. The germline V gene has CDR1 SGHRS and CDR2 YFSETQ. Trimming shortened V by 2 bases and J by 7 bases, and 15 bases separated the two germline ends. This CDR3 reads CASSFNRESVGYTF. DNA of the CDR3: TGCGCCAGCAGCTTTAACAGGGAGTCGGTTGGCTACACCTTC.

The genes are TRBV7-8 and TRBJ2-1, with D possibly TRBD2 on 6 matching bases. The ends were cut back, 4 bases at V and 3 bases at J, with 13 bases in the middle. CDR1 is SGHVS and CDR2 is FQNEAQ in the germline V gene. The CDR3 is made up of 15 amino acids. The CDR3 DNA reads TGTGCCAGCAGCTCCCCCAGGACTAACTACAATGAGCAGTTCTTC. Its translation: CASSSPRTNYNEQFF.

The rearrangement links TRBV2 to TRBJ1-4; 7 bases line up with TRBD1. V trimming: 6 bases; J trimming: 3 bases; junction bases outside the gene matches: 4. Germline V CDR1 and CDR2: SNHLY, FYNNEI. The CDR3 runs 14 residues. CDR3 amino acids: CASSTQGANEKLFF. Here the CDR3 DNA reads TGTGCCAGCAGCACTCAGGGGGCTAATGAAAAACTGTTTTTT.

The chain employs TRBV6-6 and TRBJ1-3; a weak D match, TRBD1 (6 bases). This CDR3 is built from 16 residues. Trimming left V 0 bases short and J 0 bases short, with 9 bases between. Germline V gene sequence: CDR1 MNHNY, CDR2 SVGAGI (reference sequence). CDR3 sequence: CASSYSAGDSGNTIYF. CDR3 DNA: TGTGCCAGCAGTTACTCGGCAGGGGACTCTGGAAACACCATATATTTT.

The gene calls are TRBV7-2 and TRBJ1-1; the D gene is possibly TRBD1 (6 bases). Germline CDR1 and CDR2: SGHTA and FQGNSA. The V end lost 1 base, the J end lost 5 bases, and 14 bases lay between the germline ends. This CDR3 contains 15 residues. The CDR3 sequence: CASSLDYTGRTEAFF. The CDR3 DNA reads as TGTGCCAGCAGCTTAGACTATACAGGGCGGACTGAAGCTTTCTTT.

This clone was counted only a few times. CDR3 loop: CAWRGITEAFF. CDR3 in DNA: TGTGCCTGGAGGGGCATCACTGAAGCTTTCTTT. The chain links TRBV30 to TRBJ1-1; D gene ambiguous. V was clipped by 3 bases and J by 4 bases, with 6 bases between them. The length of the CDR3 is 11 residues. Germline V gene sequence: CDR1 GTSNPN, CDR2 SVGIG (reference sequence).

This sequence joins TRBV6-5 and TRBJ1-2; D possibly corresponds to TRBD1 (6 bases). This CDR3 spans 14 amino acids. From germline, CDR1 is MNHEY and CDR2 SVGAGI. The V and J ends lost 6 bases and 1 base respectively, with 12 bases between them. In DNA, the CDR3 is TGTGCCAGCAGACGGGACAACCATAACTATGGCTACACCTTC. Translated, it gives CASRRDNHNYGYTF.

V usage is TRBV11-2 and J usage is TRBJ2-1; D may be TRBD2 (6 bases). This CDR3 region has 15 residues. Germline assignment: CDR1 SGHAT and CDR2 FQNNGV. The V and J ends lost 4 bases and 4 bases respectively, with 14 bases between them. This chain's CDR3 is CASSYWGRLYNEQFF. CDR3 nucleotide sequence: TGTGCCAGCAGCTATTGGGGGAGGCTTTACAATGAGCAGTTCTTC.

About this clone: This CDR3 is also generated by other DNA sequences in the sample. The rearrangement joins TRBV11-2 to TRBJ2-7; D not certain. This CDR3 spans 11 amino acids. Germline CDR1 and CDR2: SGHAT and FQNNGV. The V end was cut by 4 bases, the J end by 2 bases, with 3 bases between. The CDR3 sequence is CASSSPYEQYF. The DNA for the CDR3 is TGTGCCAGCAGCTCCCCCTACGAGCAGTACTTC.